The sequence of this TCR beta chain was determined in a study of CD8+CD57+ T cells in acquired aplastic anemia. Across the whole study: Sorted CD4+ and CD8+ cells yielded roughly 3.4 ug of DNA on average.

A word on this clonotype: Antigen unknown.

General study findings and limits: Both patients and controls carried the same twenty-nine CD8+ CDR3 sequences.

Germline CDR1 reads LNHDA; CDR2 reads SQIVND (reference sequence). The CDR3 totals 14 residues. The use of genomic DNA as template underpinned the TCR beta VDJ and CDR3 profiling. TCRdb fed the reads into MiXCR, producing one record per CDR3 protein. In the table there are approximately 170,000 distinct CDR3 sequences, roughly 50% of which are singletons. Previously, flow cytometry had revealed CD8+CD57+ cell expansion in the patients chosen for sequencing. Severe acquired aplastic anemia affected all patients. Patient blood was sampled before any therapy had been received. J is TRBJ2-1 and V is TRBV19; the D gene is possibly TRBD1 (6 bases). The J call may be in error: the DNA end matches TRBJ2-7 better. Sequences were obtained from sorted CD4+, CD8+, or CD8+CD57+ T cells (not recorded which) from PBMCs. The clonotype comes from a human donor with aplastic anemia. The chain's CDR3 is CASSGKRQDNEQYV. CDR3 DNA sequence: TGTGCCAGCAGCGGAAAAAGACAGGACAATGAGCAGTACGTC.